Listed below are T cell receptor beta chains from one sample, sequenced in a study of regulatory T cells in long-lasting Graves disease. TCRdb redid the calling of the multiplex PCR reads with MiXCR, one entry per CDR3 protein. In the table there are roughly 500,000 distinct CDR3 sequences, around 21% of which are singletons. The starting material was peripheral blood mononuclear cells (PBMCs), obtained when the disease was refractory, from a patient treated with antithyroid drugs. These receptors all stem from a female donor with Graves disease. The CDR3 runs from the conserved cysteine through the conserved F or W. The D gene is left open where the match is weak. Clone size appears in some rows only: once, few, many, or a class for an expanded clone.

V,J,D,size,DNA,CDR3
TRBV7-9,TRBJ2-7,TRBD2,few,TGTGCCAGCAGCTTAGTTGTGGCTAGCGGGAAACACGAGCAGTACTTC,CASSLVVASGKHEQYF
TRBV29-1,TRBJ2-2,TRBD2,few,TGCAGCGTTTCGGGGGGTATGGACACCGGGGAGCTGTTTTTT,CSVSGGMDTGELFF
TRBV4-1,TRBJ1-1,TRBD1,NA,TGCGCCAGCAGCCCCTCGGACAGGGAAGGGAACACTGAAGCTTTCTTT,CASSPSDREGNTEAFF
TRBV12-3/TRBV12-4,TRBJ2-2,NA,many,TGTGCCAGCAGTCCCGGTGTCGGGGAGCTGTTTTTT,CASSPGVGELFF
TRBV6-1,TRBJ2-7,TRBD2,many,TGTGCCAGCAGCCACCGGACTAGCGGGAGGGCCACCTACGAGCAGTACTTC,CASSHRTSGRATYEQYF
TRBV2,TRBJ2-2,NA,many,TGTGCCAGCATCCCCCGCGGAGCAGGGCGTCTCGCCGGGGAGCTGTTTTTT,CASIPRGAGRLAGELFF
TRBV5-1,TRBJ2-1,NA,NA,TGCGCCAGCAGCTTGTATATCGGGGACTACAATGAGCAGTTCTTC,CASSLYIGDYNEQFF
TRBV5-1,TRBJ2-5,NA,NA,TGCGCCAGCAGTGCTGACCCCCTTGACAGCCCCCAAGAGACCCAGTACTTC,CASSADPLDSPQETQYF
TRBV9,TRBJ2-2,TRBD2,NA,TGTGCCAGCAGCGTAGAAGGTAGCGGGAGGACCGGGGAGCTGTTTTTT,CASSVEGSGRTGELFF
TRBV28,TRBJ2-7,NA,many,TGTGCCATCCGAAGGGGCCTGAACGAGCAGTACTTC,CAIRRGLNEQYF